This section outlines one T cell receptor beta chain sequence together with its context. V was cut by 1 base and J by 3 bases, with 15 bases left in between. The CDR3 is 16 residues long. Germline values: CDR1 LNHNV, CDR2 YYDKDF (reference sequence). The data are from a study of blood T cell repertoires in COVID-19. Whole-study context: T cells, B-cell-depleted T cells, or PBMCs supplied cDNA or gDNA.

Per the original data handling: The authors estimated nucleated cell counts from reference gene primer amplification. The table came from immunoSEQ multiplex PCR; TCRdb's copy has only in-frame clones and leaves some out. V and J calls plus clone size are reproduced from that table; the DNA served to infer D and trimming. The sample contains 150,000 to 200,000 clones, around 84% of which appear only once. Participants' own reports of clinical history determined their cohort assignment. Resolution of symptoms, clearance, or two negative PCRs was present in recovered Cohort 3 donors. Sample: PBMCs or T cells enriched from blood (not recorded which). This TCR derives from a man aged 40-49 years who had recovered from COVID-19. The chain carries TRBV15 and TRBJ1-1, with a weak D call TRBD1 (6 bases). The CDR3 loop is CATSRGVQPGDTEAFF. In DNA, the CDR3 is TGTGCCACCAGCAGAGGGGTGCAGCCAGGGGACACTGAAGCTTTCTTT.